This TCR beta chain came from a study of cytomegalovirus exposure and HLA in healthy donors. Overall study results and limits: A prior analysis recorded that most TCR beta V segments were productive about 87% or about 30% of the time. Some V segments could not be told apart, so they were left out, TRBV6-2 and TRBV6-3 among them.

V lost 5 bases, J lost 3 bases, and 7 bases stayed unmatched. The germline V gene encodes CDR1 MDHEN and CDR2 SYDVKM. The CDR3 has 15 residues. About this clone itself: Its specificity is unknown.

Primers: 60 Vbeta forward and 13 Jbeta reverse. Sequenced by immunoSEQ multiplex PCR; TCRdb stores in-frame clones only, minus some. Found here are over 90,000 clones; the top ten clones hold 3% to 3.5%. Source material: PBMCs. This clonotype was sampled from a man aged 40-49 years in good health and CMV-seronegative. This sequence joins TRBV28 and TRBJ1-5; 7 bases line up with TRBD1. CDR3 in DNA: TGTGCCAGCAGTACCGGACAGGCTAACAATCAGCCCCAGCATTTT. Protein product: CASSTGQANNQPQHF. The full variable domain, its missing parts supplied by reference TRBV28 and TRBJ1-5, is DVKVTQSSRYLVKRTGEKVFLECVQDMDHENMFWYRQDPGLGLRLIYFSYDVKMKEKGDIPEGYSVSREKKERFSLILESASTNQTSMYLCASSTGQANNQPQHFGDGTRLSIL.